What follows are 15 T cell receptor beta chains derived from one specimen sequenced in a study of cytomegalovirus exposure and HLA in healthy donors. PCR involved 60 Vbeta and 13 Jbeta primers. Method: immunoSEQ multiplex PCR; TCRdb's copy keeps in-frame clones and lacks some. The table has around 150,000 clones, over 75% seen once. Input material: PBMCs. These receptors were obtained from a woman aged 45 to 65 in good health and CMV-seropositive.

V usage is TRBV28 and J usage is TRBJ1-5; 7 bases are a match to TRBD1. CDR1 and CDR2 (germline): MDHEN, SYDVKM. With 11 bases clipped from V and 9 bases from J, the junction kept 16 bases outside the gene matches. The CDR3 has 14 residues. The CDR3 sequence: CAVLRDSSSGPQHF. The CDR3, as DNA: TGTGCCGTTCTCCGGGACAGTTCCTCAGGGCCCCAGCATTTT. Full variable domain (missing parts from reference TRBV28 and TRBJ1-5): DVKVTQSSRYLVKRTGEKVFLECVQDMDHENMFWYRQDPGLGLRLIYFSYDVKMKEKGDIPEGYSVSREKKERFSLILESASTNQTSMYLCAVLRDSSSGPQHFGDGTRLSIL.

This chain uses TRBV27 with TRBJ2-7; 7 bases map to TRBD1. Looked up from germline, CDR1 is MNHEY and CDR2 is SMNVEV (reference sequence). This CDR3 has 15 residues. V lost 0 bases and J lost 2; bases outside the gene matches: 4. The CDR3 loop reads CASSLSGTDPYEQYF. The DNA for the CDR3 is TGTGCCAGCAGTTTATCCGGGACAGACCCCTACGAGCAGTACTTC.

This rearrangement joins TRBV9 to TRBJ1-5; D is possibly TRBD1 (5 bases). CDR3 length: 14 residues. Germline CDR1 SGDLS, CDR2 YYNGEE. V lost 0 bases and J lost 3, with 7 bases in between. CDR3 sequence reads: CASSVGQINQPQHF. CDR3 DNA: TGTGCCAGCAGCGTAGGACAGATCAATCAGCCCCAGCATTTT.

The V gene is TRBV19, the J gene TRBJ1-3; D is possibly TRBD1 (6 bases). Trimming left V 8 bases short and J 4 bases short, with 15 bases between. Germline V CDR1 and CDR2: LNHDA, SQIVND (reference sequence). The CDR3 is made up of 14 amino acids. The CDR3 sequence: CASAAGASGNTIYF. The DNA of the CDR3 is TGTGCCAGTGCTGCAGGGGCTTCGGGAAACACCATATATTTT.

The chain has TRBV15 and TRBJ1-2; maybe TRBD1 (6 bases). CDR3 length: 14 residues. V gave up 3 bases and J gave up 4 bases, with 12 bases separating them. Germline CDR1 is LNHNV and CDR2 is YYDKDF (reference sequence). The CDR3 bases are TGTGCCACCAGCAGTAGGGGGGGTACCTATGGCTACACCTTC. It translates to CATSSRGGTYGYTF.

The rearrangement uses TRBV30 and TRBJ2-1; 14 bases align to TRBD2. CDR3 length: 16 amino acids. J lost 8 bases, V lost 0 bases, and 6 bases had no gene match. CDR1 GTSNPN and CDR2 SVGIG come from the germline V gene (reference sequence). CDR3 residues: CAWSVGLAGVWDEQFF. DNA of the CDR3: TGTGCCTGGAGTGTGGGACTAGCGGGGGTGTGGGATGAGCAGTTCTTC. Complete variable domain (other parts from reference TRBV30 and TRBJ2-1): SQTIHQWPATLVQPVGSPLSLECTVEGTSNPNLYWYRQAAGRGLQLLFYSVGIGQISSEVPQNLSASRPQDRQFILSSKKLLLSDSGFYLCAWSVGLAGVWDEQFFGPGTRLTVL.

V and J are TRBV15 and TRBJ1-2, with TRBD1 matching over 9 bases. The CDR3 runs 15 residues. J lost 3 bases, V lost 7 bases, and 9 bases had no gene match. CDR1 LNHNV and CDR2 YYDKDF come from the germline V gene (reference sequence). The DNA of the CDR3 is TGTGCCACCATGCCGGGACAGGGTTTAGACTATGGCTACACCTTC. Amino acids: CATMPGQGLDYGYTF.

V gene TRBV7-9 combines with J gene TRBJ1-1; weak D call: TRBD1 (6 bases). The CDR3 has 15 residues. CDR1 is SEHNR, CDR2 FQNEAQ, per germline (reference sequence). V lost 1 base, J lost 5 bases, and 14 bases lay in between. The CDR3 DNA follows: TGTGCCAGCAGCTTAGGATTTAGGGGGGGGACTGAAGCTTTCTTT. Protein product: CASSLGFRGGTEAFF.

V gene TRBV7-6 combines with J gene TRBJ2-7; D unclear. CDR3 length: 13 amino acids. Germline V gene lookup returns CDR1 SGHVS and CDR2 FNYEAQ. Trimming stripped 5 bases from V and 3 bases from J, with 11 bases between. DNA for the CDR3: TGTGCCAGCAGCCCAGGTCCCAACTACGAGCAGTACTTC. Its protein is CASSPGPNYEQYF. Variable domain in full (rest from reference TRBV7-6 and TRBJ2-7): GAGVSQSPRYKVTKRGQDVALRCDPISGHVSLYWYRQALGQGPEFLTYFNYEAQQDKSGLPNDRFSAERPEGSISTLTIQRTEQRDSAMYRCASSPGPNYEQYFGPGTRLTVT.

This clone was recorded only once. The rearrangement uses TRBV10-1 and TRBJ1-3; D is perhaps TRBD1 (5 bases). Germline V lookup: CDR1 WNHNN, CDR2 SYGVQD (reference sequence). V dropped 3 bases and J dropped 2 bases, with 8 bases sitting between them. This CDR3 comprises 14 residues. The DNA of the CDR3 is TGCGCCAGCAGTGATCCAGGGACTGGAAACACCATATATTTT. It is translated as CASSDPGTGNTIYF.

V and J are TRBV20-1 and TRBJ1-2; D ambiguous. The germline V gene encodes CDR1 DFQATT and CDR2 SNEGSKA (reference sequence). The CDR3 loop spans 11 amino acids. V was pared by 2 bases and J by 7 bases, with 8 bases between. CDR3 sequence: CSARSSVGYTF. As DNA, the CDR3 is TGCAGTGCTAGAAGTTCGGTTGGCTACACCTTC.

The chain has TRBV4-3 and TRBJ2-6; 7 bases map to TRBD2. This CDR3 has 17 residues. V trimming: 2 bases; J trimming: 4 bases; junction bases outside the gene matches: 8. The germline V gene encodes CDR1 LGHNA and CDR2 YSLEER. The CDR3 DNA follows: TGCGCCAGCAGCCAAATGACACTCGGGAGGGGGGCCAACGTCCTGACTTTC. This gives the protein CASSQMTLGRGANVLTF.

The chain couples TRBV9 to TRBJ1-1; D is undetermined. The CDR3 has 14 amino acids. V was trimmed by 6 bases and J by 1 base, leaving 13 bases between them. CDR1 is SGDLS, CDR2 YYNGEE, per germline. The CDR3 DNA is TGTGCCAGCAACCCTCAGGTCTCGAACACTGAAGCTTTCTTT. Translated: CASNPQVSNTEAFF.

The chain employs TRBV19 and TRBJ1-1; D call uncertain. The germline V gene has CDR1 LNHDA and CDR2 SQIVND (reference sequence). Between the trimmed V and J ends, which lost 8 bases and 1 base, there was a span of 11 bases. The CDR3 spans 13 residues. CDR3 DNA sequence: TGTGCCAGTCTCGAACAGACGAACACTGAAGCTTTCTTT. This codes for CASLEQTNTEAFF.

Comments on this clone: At one boundary the junction diverges from the germline segment, which might be a read error. The chain links TRBV7-7 to TRBJ1-3, with D unresolved. This CDR3 has 14 residues. The germline V gene encodes CDR1 SSHAT and CDR2 FNYEAQ (reference sequence). CDR3 amino acids: CASSLGSSGNTIYF. The DNA for the CDR3 is TGTGCTAGCAGCTTAGGGAGCTCTGGAAACACCATATATTTT.